This T cell receptor (beta chain) was obtained from a study of shared clonotypes between healthy human individuals. Across the whole study: Donors had three CD4 naive, three CD4 memory, two CD8 naive and one CD8 memory plate apiece.

The CDR3 covers 17 residues. Germline assignment: CDR1 SGHTA and CDR2 FQGTGA. V was pared by 0 bases and J by 0 bases, with 9 bases between. An assay was performed, and its level was deep. In the source study's methods: Filtering differed since immunoSEQ provided only junctions, with no quality scores. Here immunoSEQ multiplex PCR was the method, and the copy in TCRdb shows in-frame clones only, minus some. The DNA was the basis for D and trimming; V, J and clone size are from that table. The table shows 550,000 to 800,000 clones, with under 80% occurring only once. With respect to this clone: As yet, its antigen is unknown.

General study points: Shared clonotypes: 4.5% to 6% naive CD4, under 4% naive CD8, roughly 2.4% memory CD4, under 0.45% memory CD8.

The receptor comes from a woman under 40 in good health. The chain couples TRBV7-3 to TRBJ2-6; possible D gene TRBD1, 6 bases. Sequencing was done on a sample of memory CD4+ T cells sorted from blood. The subset: CD45RA-negative fraction. CDR3 sequence: CASSLTGGGSGANVLTF. CDR3 nucleotides: TGTGCCAGCAGCTTAACTGGGGGCGGCTCTGGGGCCAACGTCCTGACTTTC.